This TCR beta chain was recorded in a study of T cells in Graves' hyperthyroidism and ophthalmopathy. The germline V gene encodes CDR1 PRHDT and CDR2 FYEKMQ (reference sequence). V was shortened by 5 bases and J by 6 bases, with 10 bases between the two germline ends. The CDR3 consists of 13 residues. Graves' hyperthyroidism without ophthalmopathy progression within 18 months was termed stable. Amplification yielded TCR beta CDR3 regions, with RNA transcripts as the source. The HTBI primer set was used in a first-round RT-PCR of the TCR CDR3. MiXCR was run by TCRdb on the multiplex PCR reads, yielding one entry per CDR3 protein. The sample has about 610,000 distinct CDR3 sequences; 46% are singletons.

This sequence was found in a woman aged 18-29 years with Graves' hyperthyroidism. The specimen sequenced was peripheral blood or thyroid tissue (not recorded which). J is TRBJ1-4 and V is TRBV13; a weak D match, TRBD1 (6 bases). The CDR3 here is CASSRDTHEKLFF. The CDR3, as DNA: TGTGCCAGCAGCCGGGACACCCATGAAAAACTGTTTTTT.